Listed below are T cell receptor beta chains from one sample, sequenced in a study of shared clonotypes between healthy human individuals. Libraries were prepared by immunoSEQ multiplex PCR; TCRdb keeps only in-frame clonotypes and omits some of them. The sample records some 900,000 clones, over 75% being singletons. The sample was memory CD4+ T cells sorted from blood. The receptors were sampled from a man in his late teens or twenties in good health. Each CDR3 is given with its conserved first and last residue. Each record gives: clone size, D gene, V gene, J gene, CDR3 protein, CDR3 DNA. D genes are given only for firm matches. Rows may omit the clone size; those that give it use once, few, many or a size class.

size: .; D: TRBD1; V: TRBV7-2; J: TRBJ1-1; CDR3: CASSEQGGAEAFF; DNA: TGTGCCAGCAGCGAACAGGGGGGCGCTGAAGCTTTCTTT
size: .; D: TRBD1; V: TRBV28; J: TRBJ1-2; CDR3: CASSLEAQGVSGYTF; DNA: TGTGCCAGCAGTTTGGAGGCACAGGGGGTGAGCGGCTACACCTTC
size: .; D: TRBD1; V: TRBV28; J: TRBJ1-1; CDR3: CASSPVQGVGTEAFF; DNA: TGTGCCAGCAGTCCTGTGCAGGGGGTCGGCACTGAAGCTTTCTTT
size: .; D: TRBD1; V: TRBV18; J: TRBJ2-7; CDR3: CASSDGQGKYEQYF; DNA: TGTGCCAGCTCAGACGGACAGGGGAAGTACGAGCAGTACTTC
size: .; D: .; V: TRBV28; J: TRBJ1-4; CDR3: CASKGGNEKLFF; DNA: TGTGCCAGCAAGGGAGGAAATGAAAAACTGTTTTTT
size: .; D: .; V: TRBV2; J: TRBJ2-7; CDR3: CASSVEGLGYF; DNA: TGTGCCAGCAGTGTAGAGGGCCTGGGCTACTTC
size: once; D: .; V: TRBV2; J: TRBJ2-7; CDR3: CASSEESLLSYEQYF; DNA: TGTGCCAGCAGTGAAGAAAGCTTACTCTCCTACGAGCAGTACTTC
size: few; D: TRBD1; V: TRBV19; J: TRBJ2-3; CDR3: CASSIKTGTDTQYF; DNA: TGTGCCAGTAGTATTAAGACAGGGACAGATACGCAGTATTTT
size: few; D: .; V: TRBV6-7; J: TRBJ2-7; CDR3: CASSYTGFEQYF; DNA: TGTGCCAGCAGTTACACAGGGTTCGAGCAGTACTTC
size: .; D: TRBD1; V: TRBV6-4; J: TRBJ2-4; CDR3: CASSDWDRGIEGRYF; DNA: TGTGCCAGCAGTGACTGGGACAGGGGGATTGAGGGTAGGTACTTC
size: .; D: .; V: TRBV4-3; J: TRBJ2-6; CDR3: CASSQEGVLLPGANVLTF; DNA: TGCGCCAGCAGCCAAGAGGGAGTACTCCTCCCTGGGGCCAACGTCCTGACTTTC
size: .; D: .; V: TRBV7-6; J: TRBJ1-1; CDR3: CASSLGTEAEAFF; DNA: TGTGCCAGCAGCTTAGGGACCGAAGCTGAAGCTTTCTTT
size: .; D: .; V: TRBV6-1; J: TRBJ1-2; CDR3: CASSVQGGYTF; DNA: TGTGCCAGCAGTGTCCAGGGTGGCTACACCTTC
size: .; D: .; V: TRBV6-6; J: TRBJ2-5; CDR3: CASSHDLARSQETQYF; DNA: TGTGCCAGCAGCCATGACCTAGCCCGTAGCCAAGAGACCCAGTACTTC
size: .; D: .; V: TRBV6-1; J: TRBJ1-4; CDR3: CASRGTGTLNEKLFF; DNA: TGTGCCAGCAGAGGGACCGGGACTTTAAATGAAAAACTGTTTTTT
size: .; D: .; V: TRBV5-4; J: TRBJ1-1; CDR3: CASSSPTKESEAFF; DNA: TGTGCCAGCAGCTCACCGACAAAGGAGTCTGAAGCTTTCTTT
size: .; D: .; V: TRBV30; J: TRBJ1-5; CDR3: CAWSVKGGPQHF; DNA: TGTGCCTGGAGTGTAAAAGGCGGGCCCCAGCATTTT
size: .; D: .; V: TRBV6-1; J: TRBJ1-2; CDR3: CASSESPNPDYGYTF; DNA: TGTGCCAGCAGTGAATCCCCTAATCCTGACTATGGCTACACCTTC
size: many; D: TRBD2; V: TRBV10-2; J: TRBJ2-5; CDR3: CASSAHTVTRGDQYF; DNA: TGCGCCAGCAGCGCACATACCGTTACGCGGGGGGACCAGTACTTC
size: .; D: .; V: TRBV29-1; J: TRBJ1-3; CDR3: CSAGTEGNTIYF; DNA: TGCAGCGCCGGGACGGAGGGAAACACCATATATTTT
size: .; D: .; V: TRBV7-9; J: TRBJ2-5; CDR3: CASSLRTLRETQYF; DNA: TGTGCCAGCAGCTTAAGGACCCTACGAGAGACCCAGTACTTC
size: .; D: TRBD2; V: TRBV10-3; J: TRBJ2-2; CDR3: CAISSSGSLRTGELFF; DNA: TGTGCCATCAGTTCTAGCGGGAGTCTACGGACCGGGGAGCTGTTTTTT
size: once; D: .; V: TRBV7-6; J: TRBJ2-1; CDR3: CASSLGQFSSYNEQFF; DNA: TGTGCCAGCAGCTTAGGACAGTTTAGCTCCTACAATGAGCAGTTCTTC
size: .; D: TRBD2; V: TRBV27; J: TRBJ2-1; CDR3: CASRSLAGKYNEQFF; DNA: TGTGCCAGCAGATCTCTAGCGGGGAAGTACAATGAGCAGTTCTTC
size: .; D: TRBD2; V: TRBV9; J: TRBJ2-3; CDR3: CASSPGGGTSGRLRSHTQYF; DNA: TGTGCCAGCAGCCCGGGGGGAGGGACTAGCGGGAGGCTACGATCACATACGCAGTATTTT
size: few; D: TRBD1; V: TRBV28; J: TRBJ2-7; CDR3: CATIRGTANYEQYF; DNA: TGTGCCACAATAAGGGGGACAGCGAACTACGAGCAGTACTTC
size: few; D: .; V: TRBV5-4; J: TRBJ2-1; CDR3: CASSSPTDFNEQFF; DNA: TGTGCCAGCAGCTCCCCAACAGATTTCAATGAGCAGTTCTTC
size: once; D: TRBD1; V: TRBV6-1; J: TRBJ1-3; CDR3: CASSVRDRISGNTIYF; DNA: TGTGCCAGCAGTGTCCGGGACAGGATCTCTGGAAACACCATATATTTT
size: .; D: TRBD1; V: TRBV7-9; J: TRBJ1-2; CDR3: CASSLTRGQGYGYTF; DNA: TGTGCCAGCAGCTTAACAAGGGGGCAAGGCTATGGCTACACCTTC
size: .; D: .; V: TRBV30; J: TRBJ2-7; CDR3: CAWSRASYEQYF; DNA: TGTGCCTGGAGTCGGGCTAGTTACGAGCAGTACTTC
size: .; D: .; V: TRBV6-1; J: TRBJ1-4; CDR3: CASSERFYGKLFF; DNA: TGTGCCAGCAGTGAAAGGTTTTACGGGAAACTGTTTTTT
size: .; D: TRBD1; V: TRBV5-1; J: TRBJ1-2; CDR3: CASSLEGTGAGYTF; DNA: TGCGCCAGCAGCTTGGAGGGGACAGGGGCCGGCTACACCTTC
size: .; D: TRBD2; V: TRBV5-1; J: TRBJ2-7; CDR3: CASSLRTSEYEQYF; DNA: TGCGCCAGCAGCCTGCGGACTAGCGAATACGAGCAGTACTTC
size: .; D: .; V: TRBV6-5; J: TRBJ1-1; CDR3: CASKFLANTEAFF; DNA: TGTGCCAGCAAATTTCTCGCGAACACTGAAGCTTTCTTT
size: .; D: TRBD2; V: TRBV5-1; J: TRBJ2-7; CDR3: CASSLGGSGSYEQYF; DNA: TGCGCCAGCAGCTTGGGCGGGAGTGGGTCCTACGAGCAGTACTTC
size: .; D: .; V: TRBV5-6; J: TRBJ2-1; CDR3: CASSFAYNEQFF; DNA: TGTGCCAGCAGCTTCGCGTACAATGAGCAGTTCTTC
size: .; D: TRBD1; V: TRBV6-1; J: TRBJ1-6; CDR3: CASATGIIKSPLHF; DNA: TGTGCCAGTGCGACAGGGATTATAAAATCACCCCTCCACTTT
size: .; D: .; V: TRBV18; J: TRBJ2-3; CDR3: CASSPLIAGTDTQYF; DNA: TGTGCCAGCTCACCACTAATAGCGGGCACAGATACGCAGTATTTT
size: .; D: .; V: TRBV5-6; J: TRBJ1-5; CDR3: CASSMGQLSNQPQHF; DNA: TGTGCCAGCAGCATGGGACAACTTAGCAATCAGCCCCAGCATTTT
size: .; D: .; V: TRBV10-3; J: TRBJ2-1; CDR3: CAISGGLEQFF; DNA: TGTGCCATCAGTGGGGGACTGGAGCAGTTCTTC
size: .; D: TRBD1; V: TRBV5-4; J: TRBJ2-3; CDR3: CASSRGTGSTDTQYF; DNA: TGTGCCAGCAGCCGAGGGACAGGGAGCACAGATACGCAGTATTTT
size: .; D: .; V: TRBV7-2; J: TRBJ1-2; CDR3: CASSLDGAAFYGYTF; DNA: TGTGCCAGCAGCTTAGATGGGGCAGCCTTCTATGGCTACACCTTC
size: .; D: .; V: TRBV7-9; J: TRBJ2-7; CDR3: CASSFLPDLPYEQYF; DNA: TGTGCCAGCAGCTTTCTGCCGGATCTTCCCTACGAGCAGTACTTC
size: .; D: .; V: TRBV5-1; J: TRBJ1-1; CDR3: CASSFQETVGTEAFF; DNA: TGCGCCAGCAGCTTCCAAGAGACAGTTGGCACTGAAGCTTTCTTT
size: .; D: .; V: TRBV20-1; J: TRBJ1-2; CDR3: CSAPTLDGYTF; DNA: TGCAGTGCGCCCACTCTAGATGGCTACACCTTC
size: .; D: .; V: TRBV5-4; J: TRBJ1-2; CDR3: CASSSGQANYGYTF; DNA: TGTGCCAGCAGCTCGGGCCAGGCCAACTATGGCTACACCTTC
size: .; D: .; V: TRBV4-3; J: TRBJ1-3; CDR3: CASSQAIAGNTIYF; DNA: TGCGCCAGCAGCCAAGCTATAGCAGGAAACACCATATATTTT
size: .; D: .; V: TRBV2; J: TRBJ2-5; CDR3: CASAIAETQYF; DNA: TGTGCCAGCGCCATAGCGGAGACCCAGTACTTC
size: once; D: .; V: TRBV7-3; J: TRBJ2-6; CDR3: CASSLGPPGANVLTF; DNA: TGTGCCAGCAGCTTAGGTCCACCTGGGGCCAACGTCCTGACTTTC
size: .; D: TRBD1; V: TRBV6-1; J: TRBJ1-3; CDR3: CASFRTGSGNTIYF; DNA: TGTGCCAGCTTTAGGACAGGCTCTGGAAACACCATATATTTT
size: once; D: TRBD2; V: TRBV5-1; J: TRBJ2-3; CDR3: CASETSGETTDTQYF; DNA: TGCGCCAGCGAGACTAGCGGAGAGACCACAGATACGCAGTATTTT
size: .; D: .; V: TRBV5-1; J: TRBJ2-7; CDR3: CASSQGLNEQYF; DNA: TGCGCCAGCAGCCAGGGTTTGAACGAGCAGTACTTC
size: .; D: TRBD1; V: TRBV30; J: TRBJ1-2; CDR3: CAWSATGGDGYTF; DNA: TGTGCCTGGAGCGCGACAGGGGGCGATGGCTACACCTTC
size: .; D: TRBD1; V: TRBV5-1; J: TRBJ2-5; CDR3: CASSLEQGWETQYF; DNA: TGCGCCAGCAGCTTGGAACAGGGGTGGGAGACCCAGTACTTC
size: .; D: .; V: TRBV6-1; J: TRBJ2-6; CDR3: CASSASFGGSGANVLTF; DNA: TGTGCCAGCAGTGCCAGTTTTGGGGGCTCTGGGGCCAACGTCCTGACTTTC
size: many; D: .; V: TRBV7-9; J: TRBJ2-5; CDR3: CASSLDTLASSGETQYF; DNA: TGTGCCAGCAGCTTAGATACACTAGCATCGAGCGGAGAGACCCAGTACTTC
size: .; D: TRBD2; V: TRBV9; J: TRBJ2-5; CDR3: CASSVGYSGTGEETQYF; DNA: TGTGCCAGCAGCGTAGGGTATAGCGGGACTGGGGAAGAGACCCAGTACTTC
size: .; D: .; V: TRBV18; J: TRBJ1-4; CDR3: CASSPRTSRPGDEKLFF; DNA: TGTGCCAGCTCCCCCCGGACATCCCGCCCGGGGGATGAAAAACTGTTTTTT
size: once; D: .; V: TRBV19; J: TRBJ2-4; CDR3: CASSDTSMAKNIQYF; DNA: TGTGCCAGTAGTGACACATCAATGGCCAAAAACATTCAGTACTTC